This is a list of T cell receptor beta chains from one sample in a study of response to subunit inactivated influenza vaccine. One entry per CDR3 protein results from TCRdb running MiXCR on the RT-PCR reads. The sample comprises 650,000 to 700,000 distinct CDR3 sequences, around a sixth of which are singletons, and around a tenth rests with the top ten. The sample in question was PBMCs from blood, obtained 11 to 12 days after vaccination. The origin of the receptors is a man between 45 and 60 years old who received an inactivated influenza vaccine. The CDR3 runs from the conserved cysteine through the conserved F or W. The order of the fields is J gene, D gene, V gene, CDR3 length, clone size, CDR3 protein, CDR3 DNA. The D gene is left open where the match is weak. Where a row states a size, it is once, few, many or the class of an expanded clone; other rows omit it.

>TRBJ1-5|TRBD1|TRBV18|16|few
CASSPRDRGQGQPQHF
TGTGCCAGCTCACCTCGGGACAGGGGGCAGGGTCAGCCCCAGCATTTT
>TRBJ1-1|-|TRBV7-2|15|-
CASSLETGRNTEAFF
TGTGCCAGCAGCTTAGAAACAGGGAGGAACACTGAAGCTTTCTTT
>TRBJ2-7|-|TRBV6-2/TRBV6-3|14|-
CASRRDSSTYEQYF
TGTGCCAGCAGGCGGGACAGTTCAACCTACGAGCAGTACTTC
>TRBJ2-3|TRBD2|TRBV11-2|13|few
CASSLTGGDTQYF
TGTGCCAGCAGCTTAACGGGGGGTGATACGCAGTATTTT
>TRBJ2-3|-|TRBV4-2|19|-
CASSQEVVTRGAGTDTQYF
TGTGCCAGCAGCCAAGAAGTGGTGACCCGGGGGGCCGGCACAGATACGCAGTATTTT
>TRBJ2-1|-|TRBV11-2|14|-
CASSLVWGGDEQFF
TGTGCCAGCAGCTTAGTCTGGGGTGGGGATGAGCAGTTCTTC
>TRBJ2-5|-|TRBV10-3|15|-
CAISEKRGGVETQYF
TGTGCCATCAGTGAGAAGAGGGGGGGCGTGGAGACCCAGTACTTC
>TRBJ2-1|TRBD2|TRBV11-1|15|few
CASSLKGTSVNEQFF
TGTGCCAGCAGCTTAAAAGGGACTAGTGTCAATGAGCAGTTCTTC
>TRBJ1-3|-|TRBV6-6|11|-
CASALGGTIYF
TGTGCCAGCGCCCTCGGGGGCACCATATATTTT
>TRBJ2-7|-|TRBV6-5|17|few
CASSSGSAWASSYEQYF
TGTGCCAGCAGTTCGGGCTCGGCTTGGGCGAGCTCCTACGAGCAGTACTTC
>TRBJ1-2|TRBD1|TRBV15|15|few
CATSRGTGTNYGYTF
TGTGCCACCAGCAGAGGGACAGGGACTAACTATGGCTACACCTTC
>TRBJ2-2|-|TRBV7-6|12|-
CASSLDNGELFF
TGTGCCAGCAGCTTAGATAATGGGGAGCTGTTTTTT
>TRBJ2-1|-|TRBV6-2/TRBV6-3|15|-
CASKPTLSSYNEQFF
TGTGCCAGCAAACCGACATTGAGCTCCTACAATGAGCAGTTCTTC
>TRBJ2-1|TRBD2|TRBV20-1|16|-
CSARGPVVEREYEQFF
TGCAGTGCTAGGGGTCCCGTTGTTGAGCGGGAGTATGAGCAGTTCTTC
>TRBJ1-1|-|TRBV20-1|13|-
CSAIGSMNTEAFF
TGCAGTGCAATAGGTTCCATGAACACTGAAGCTTTCTTT
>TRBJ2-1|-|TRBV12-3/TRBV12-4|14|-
CASSRGSPYNEQFF
TGTGCCAGCAGTCGGGGCTCACCCTACAATGAGCAGTTCTTC
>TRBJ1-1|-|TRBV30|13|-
CAYRGAGNTEAFF
TGTGCCTACAGAGGGGCAGGGAACACTGAAGCTTTCTTT
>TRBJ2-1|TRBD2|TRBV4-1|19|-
CASSQIGVNRGGLHNEQFF
TGCGCCAGCAGCCAAATAGGGGTTAACCGGGGGGGACTACACAATGAGCAGTTCTTC
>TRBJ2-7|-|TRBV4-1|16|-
CASSFSDNRRGNEQYF
TGCGCCAGCAGCTTCTCGGATAACCGGCGCGGCAACGAGCAGTACTTC
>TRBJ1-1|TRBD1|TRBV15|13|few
CATSGTVATEAFF
TGTGCCACCAGCGGGACAGTTGCCACTGAAGCTTTCTTT
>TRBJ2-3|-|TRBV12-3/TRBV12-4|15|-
CASSLVLRGADTQYF
TGTGCCAGCAGTTTAGTCCTCAGGGGGGCAGATACGCAGTATTTT
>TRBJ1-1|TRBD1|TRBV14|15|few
CASSTWTGPNTEAFF
TGTGCCAGCTCGACTTGGACAGGGCCGAACACTGAAGCTTTCTTT
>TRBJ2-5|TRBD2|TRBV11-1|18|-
CASSFWGTSGRYQETQYF
TGTGCCAGCAGCTTTTGGGGGACTAGCGGACGGTACCAAGAGACCCAGTACTTC
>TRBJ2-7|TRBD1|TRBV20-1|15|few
CSATDPGQGAYEQYF
TGCAGTGCTACCGATCCGGGACAGGGGGCCTACGAGCAGTACTTC
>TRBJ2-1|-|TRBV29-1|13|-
CSTSRTPYNEQFF
TGCAGCACCTCCCGGACTCCCTACAATGAGCAGTTCTTC
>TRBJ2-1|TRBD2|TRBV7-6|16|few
CASSLTTSGLYNEQFF
TGTGCCAGCAGCTTGACAACTAGCGGGCTTTACAATGAGCAGTTCTTC
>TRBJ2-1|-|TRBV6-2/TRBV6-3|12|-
CASLSQVNEQFF
TGTGCCAGCCTATCTCAGGTGAATGAGCAGTTCTTC
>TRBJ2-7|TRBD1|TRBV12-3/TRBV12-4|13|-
CASSYRGQYEQYF
TGTGCCAGCAGTTACAGGGGGCAGTACGAGCAGTACTTC
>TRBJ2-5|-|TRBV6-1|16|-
CASSEAYGFTGETQYF
TGTGCCAGCAGTGAAGCGTATGGATTCACCGGCGAGACCCAGTACTTC
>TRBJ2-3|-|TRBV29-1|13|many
CSVLTFSTDTQYF
TGCAGCGTTCTCACTTTTAGCACAGATACGCAGTATTTT
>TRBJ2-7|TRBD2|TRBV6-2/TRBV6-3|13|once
CASSRLAGREQYF
TGTGCCAGCAGTCGGCTAGCGGGAAGGGAGCAGTACTTC
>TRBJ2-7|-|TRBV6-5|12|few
CASRKTTGEQYF
TGTGCCAGCAGAAAAACGACTGGGGAGCAGTACTTC
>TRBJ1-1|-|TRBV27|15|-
CASSLSPRVNTEAFF
TGTGCCAGCAGTTTAAGCCCCAGGGTTAACACTGAAGCTTTCTTT
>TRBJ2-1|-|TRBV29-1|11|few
CSVAGFYEQFF
TGCAGCGTTGCGGGTTTCTATGAGCAGTTCTTC
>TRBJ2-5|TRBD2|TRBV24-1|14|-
CATLAAGGQETQYF
TGTGCCACTTTGGCGGCGGGGGGACAAGAGACCCAGTACTTC
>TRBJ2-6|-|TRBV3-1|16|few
CASSPTSFSGANVLTF
TGTGCCAGCAGCCCTACTAGCTTCTCTGGGGCCAACGTCCTGACTTTC
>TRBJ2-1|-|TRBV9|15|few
CASSATSRSYNEQFF
TGTGCCAGCAGCGCTACTAGCCGCTCCTACAATGAGCAGTTCTTC
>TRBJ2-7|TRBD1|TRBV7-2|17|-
CASSLRRHGDRPYEQYF
TGTGCCAGCAGCTTACGGAGGCACGGGGACAGACCCTACGAGCAGTACTTC
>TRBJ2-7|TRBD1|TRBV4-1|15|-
CASSQSGTGNYEQYF
TGCGCCAGCAGCCAATCCGGGACAGGGAATTACGAGCAGTACTTC
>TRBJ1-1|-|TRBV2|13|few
CASSQDSNTEAFF
TGTGCCAGCAGTCAGGACTCGAACACTGAAGCTTTCTTT
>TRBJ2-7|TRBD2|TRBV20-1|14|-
CSARGGRLAYEQYF
TGCAGTGCTAGAGGGGGGAGACTAGCGTACGAGCAGTACTTC
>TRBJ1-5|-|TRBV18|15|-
CASLTGLQAPQPQHF
TGTGCCAGCCTCACGGGACTTCAAGCCCCCCAGCCCCAGCATTTT
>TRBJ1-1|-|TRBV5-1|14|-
CASSADLGGTEAFF
TGCGCCAGCAGCGCTGACCTGGGAGGAACTGAAGCTTTCTTT
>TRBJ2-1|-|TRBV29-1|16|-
CSVEPMESGSYNEQFF
TGCAGCGTCGAACCCATGGAGTCCGGCTCCTACAATGAGCAGTTCTTC
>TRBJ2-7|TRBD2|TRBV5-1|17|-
CASSSGLTSGSEEEQYF
TGCGCCAGCAGCTCGGGTCTAACTAGCGGGAGTGAAGAAGAGCAGTACTTC
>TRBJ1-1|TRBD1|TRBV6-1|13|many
CASKMGQGTEAFF
TGTGCCAGCAAGATGGGACAGGGAACTGAAGCTTTCTTT
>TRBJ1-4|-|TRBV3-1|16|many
CASSLRGTPTNEKLFF
TGTGCCAGCAGCCTTAGGGGCACTCCAACTAATGAAAAACTGTTTTTT
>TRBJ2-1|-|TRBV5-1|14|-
CASSPPPEGNEQFF
TGCGCCAGCAGCCCGCCCCCGGAGGGGAATGAGCAGTTCTTC
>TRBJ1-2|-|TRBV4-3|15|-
CASSQVTDRIYGYTF
TGCGCCAGCAGCCAAGTTACCGACAGAATATATGGCTACACCTTC
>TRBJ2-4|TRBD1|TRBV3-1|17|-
CASSQGKTGGRSSIQYF
TGTGCCAGCAGCCAAGGAAAGACAGGGGGGCGGTCGTCCATTCAGTACTTC
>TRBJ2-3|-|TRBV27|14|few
CASSLSGYLDTQYF
TGTGCCAGCAGTTTATCTGGCTACCTGGATACGCAGTATTTT
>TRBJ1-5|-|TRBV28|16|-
CASSASSYGYNQPQHF
TGTGCCAGCAGCGCTTCTTCCTATGGTTACAATCAGCCCCAGCATTTT
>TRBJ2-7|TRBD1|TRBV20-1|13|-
CSAETGNSYEQYF
TGCAGTGCGGAGACAGGGAACTCCTACGAGCAGTACTTC